These 20 T cell receptor beta chains were all obtained from the same sample, sequenced in a study of OX40 agonist ivuxolimab in advanced cancers. Generated by immunoSEQ multiplex PCR, the TCRdb table keeps only in-frame clones and is missing some. The data show approximately 110,000 clones, with roughly 92% seen just once and 0.7% to 0.85% held by the top ten. Sample: CD4+ or CD8+ T cells sorted from blood, taken in a trial of the OX40 agonist ivuxolimab. The receptor source for this set is an adult with an advanced solid tumor such as melanoma, head and neck, liver or kidney cancer.

This sequence joins TRBV6-5 and TRBJ1-5, with D maybe TRBD1 (5 bases). V lost 5 bases and J lost 6, with 14 bases in between. The CDR3 runs 14 residues. The germline V gene has CDR1 MNHEY and CDR2 SVGAGI. CDR3 in DNA: TGTGCCAGCAGTCCCGGGGCAGGCTTTCAGCCCCAGCATTTT. Translation gives CASSPGAGFQPQHF.

The CDR3 region has the DNA TGTGCCAGCAGCCCTCAACGCACAGGTTACAATGAGCAGTTCTTC. Amino acids: CASSPQRTGYNEQFF. This sequence joins TRBV7-2 and TRBJ2-1, with a weak D call TRBD1 (5 bases). CDR3 length: 15 amino acids. Deletions cut 5 bases from V and 4 bases from J, with 15 bases between. Germline V gene sequence: CDR1 SGHTA, CDR2 FQGNSA.

This clone has a single count. The chain employs TRBV5-1 and TRBJ1-1; D remains ambiguous. The CDR3 runs 14 residues. Germline V gene lookup returns CDR1 SGHRS and CDR2 YFSETQ. V lost 1 base to trimming and J lost 7 bases, with 14 bases between them. The CDR3 bases are TGCGCCAGCAGCTTGTCACAGCCTTTTGGTGAAGCTTTCTTT. Translation gives CASSLSQPFGEAFF.

The J gene is TRBJ1-2, the V gene TRBV10-3, with D possibly TRBD1 on 6 matching bases. V was clipped by 7 bases and J by 0 bases, with 18 bases between them. This CDR3 is built from 16 residues. The germline gives CDR1 ENHRY, CDR2 SYGVKD. The CDR3 sequence is CAIKPGQVASNYGYTF. The CDR3 nucleotides are TGTGCCATCAAACCGGGACAAGTGGCCTCTAACTATGGCTACACCTTC.

This clone occurred once. The sample has other DNA sequences that encode this CDR3 too. The chain has TRBV9 and TRBJ1-1, with D unresolved. The V end lost 0 bases, the J end lost 0 bases, and 3 bases lay between the germline ends. The CDR3 loop spans 13 amino acids. Germline V gene sequence: CDR1 SGDLS, CDR2 YYNGEE. This CDR3 reads CASSVEVNTEAFF. CDR3 DNA: TGTGCCAGCAGCGTAGAGGTGAACACTGAAGCTTTCTTT.

V usage is TRBV18 and J usage is TRBJ2-1; a possible D gene is TRBD1 (6 bases). V was pared by 5 bases and J by 5 bases, with 22 bases between. This CDR3 is built from 17 residues. CDR1 is KGHSH and CDR2 is LQKENI in the germline V gene. CDR3 in amino acids: CASSTSRQEDGHNEQFF. CDR3 DNA sequence: TGTGCCAGCTCAACAAGCCGACAGGAGGACGGGCACAATGAGCAGTTCTTC. Variable domain in full (rest from reference TRBV18 and TRBJ2-1): NAGVMQNPRHLVRRRGQEARLRCSPMKGHSHVYWYRQLPEEGLKFMVYLQKENIIDESGMPKERFSAEFPKEGPSILRIQQVVRGDSAAYFCASSTSRQEDGHNEQFFGPGTRLTVL.

This chain connects TRBV18 to TRBJ1-2; D unclear. The CDR3 is made up of 12 amino acids. CDR1 is KGHSH and CDR2 is LQKENI in the germline V gene. The V gene lost 2 bases and the J gene lost 3 bases, with 4 bases spanning the gap. In DNA form, the CDR3 reads TGTGCCAGCTCACCAGGGGACTATGGCTACACCTTC. Translating gives CASSPGDYGYTF. Full variable domain (missing parts from reference TRBV18 and TRBJ1-2): NAGVMQNPRHLVRRRGQEARLRCSPMKGHSHVYWYRQLPEEGLKFMVYLQKENIIDESGMPKERFSAEFPKEGPSILRIQQVVRGDSAAYFCASSPGDYGYTFGSGTRLTVV.

V usage is TRBV5-5 and J usage is TRBJ2-2; 11 nucleotides align to TRBD2. This CDR3 is built from 17 residues. Germline CDR1 and CDR2: SGHKS and YYEKEE (reference sequence). The V and J ends lost 4 bases and 5 bases, in that order; junction bases with no gene match: 10. CDR3 sequence: CASSPPGLAGGTGELFF. DNA for the CDR3: TGTGCCAGCAGCCCGCCGGGCCTAGCGGGAGGAACCGGGGAGCTGTTTTTT.

The chain combines TRBV28 with TRBJ2-2, with D hard to call. The CDR3 has 13 amino acids. The germline CDR1 and CDR2 sequences are MDHEN and SYDVKM. V gave up 8 bases and J gave up 6 bases, with 13 bases separating them. The CDR3 region has the DNA TGTGCCAGCCCTGGTCTTTACCCCGGGGAGCTGTTTTTT. This codes for CASPGLYPGELFF. Based on the CDR3 plus reference TRBV28 and TRBJ2-2, the full variable domain is DVKVTQSSRYLVKRTGEKVFLECVQDMDHENMFWYRQDPGLGLRLIYFSYDVKMKEKGDIPEGYSVSREKKERFSLILESASTNQTSMYLCASPGLYPGELFFGEGSRLTVL.

The chain recombines TRBV18 with TRBJ2-3; D perhaps matches TRBD2 (5 bases). The CDR3 totals 16 residues. Looked up from germline, CDR1 is KGHSH and CDR2 is LQKENI. V lost 5 bases, J lost 2 bases, and 17 bases lay in between. The CDR3 loop reads CASSASYSDYTDTQYF. In nucleotides, the CDR3 is TGTGCCAGCTCAGCGTCTTATAGCGACTACACAGATACGCAGTATTTT.

The gene calls are TRBV7-9 and TRBJ1-4; D remains unclear. This CDR3 contains 14 residues. Germline CDR1 is SEHNR and CDR2 is FQNEAQ (reference sequence). V was cut by 1 base and J by 1 base, with 4 bases left in between. The CDR3 reads CASSLGGTNEKLFF. CDR3 nucleotide sequence: TGTGCCAGCAGCTTAGGAGGAACTAATGAAAAACTGTTTTTT.

The CDR3 loop is CASSPEAGYNEQFF. CDR3 nucleotide sequence: TGTGCCAGCAGTCCTGAGGCGGGCTACAATGAGCAGTTCTTC. The rearrangement links TRBV9 to TRBJ2-1, with TRBD2 as a possible D gene (5 bases). CDR1 SGDLS and CDR2 YYNGEE come from the germline V gene. V dropped 5 bases and J dropped 3 bases, with 12 bases sitting between them. This CDR3 has 14 residues.

V gene TRBV18 combines with J gene TRBJ1-1; 9 bases are shared with TRBD1. CDR1 is KGHSH, CDR2 LQKENI, per germline. The junction had 11 bases not matched to a gene; V was cut back by 5 bases and J by 1 base. This CDR3 has 17 amino acids. The CDR3 sequence: CASSALSGTGTNTEAFF. The CDR3 DNA reads TGTGCCAGCTCAGCATTATCCGGGACAGGGACGAACACTGAAGCTTTCTTT.

This chain links TRBV9 with TRBJ2-2; 11 bases fit TRBD1. With 4 bases clipped from V and 7 bases from J, the junction kept 6 bases outside the gene matches. Germline CDR1 is SGDLS and CDR2 is YYNGEE. The CDR3 has 15 amino acids. As DNA, the CDR3 is TGTGCCAGCAGCAGGGACAGGGGGAGGGGCGGGGAGCTGTTTTTT. This codes for CASSRDRGRGGELFF.

The chain is built from TRBV6-5 and TRBJ1-1; no clear D gene. This CDR3 is built from 11 residues. Germline V gene lookup returns CDR1 MNHEY and CDR2 SVGAGI. With 7 bases removed from V and 3 bases from J, the gap between germline ends came to 6 bases. The CDR3 spells CASTGHTEAFF. DNA for the CDR3: TGTGCCAGCACCGGTCACACTGAAGCTTTCTTT.

The rearrangement uses TRBV7-6 and TRBJ2-1, with 16 bases that match TRBD2. Trimming removed 3 bases from V and 7 bases from J; junction bases left unmatched: 6. This CDR3 contains 17 residues. The germline V gene encodes CDR1 SGHVS and CDR2 FNYEAQ. DNA of the CDR3: TGTGCCAGCAGCTTCGGGACTAGCGGGAGGGCAGGTAATGAGCAGTTCTTC. Translating gives CASSFGTSGRAGNEQFF.

The chain is built from TRBV7-9 and TRBJ2-1, with a weak D call TRBD1 (5 bases). The CDR3 has 14 residues. V lost 5 bases and J lost 3, with 11 bases in between. The germline gives CDR1 SEHNR, CDR2 FQNEAQ (reference sequence). This CDR3 reads CASSPQGIYNEQFF. The CDR3, as DNA: TGTGCCAGCAGCCCCCAGGGAATCTACAATGAGCAGTTCTTC.

The J gene is TRBJ1-3, the V gene TRBV28; D is unresolved. This CDR3 is 14 amino acids long. Trimming shortened V by 5 bases and J by 7 bases, and 15 bases separated the two germline ends. CDR1 and CDR2 from the germline V gene are MDHEN and SYDVKM. CDR3 sequence (DNA): TGTGCCAGCAGTCCCTCCTGGAATGGTAACACCATATATTTT. It is translated as CASSPSWNGNTIYF.

The rearrangement links TRBV7-2 to TRBJ2-7; D not certain. Germline lookup yields CDR1 SGHTA and CDR2 FQGNSA. The CDR3 covers 14 residues. Trimming cost V 2 bases and J 2 bases, with 10 bases left between them. Written as DNA, the CDR3 is TGTGCCAGCAGCTTAAACACACTCCCCTACGAGCAGTACTTC. It is translated as CASSLNTLPYEQYF.

This chain connects TRBV28 to TRBJ2-7; 7 positions agree with TRBD1. CDR3 size: 15 residues. Germline V gene sequence: CDR1 MDHEN, CDR2 SYDVKM. Trimming at V came to 6 bases and at J to 4 bases, leaving 12 bases not matched to a gene. The CDR3 region has the DNA TGTGCCAGCAGGGCACGAGGGACAGCCGGTTACGAGCAGTACTTC. Protein: CASRARGTAGYEQYF.